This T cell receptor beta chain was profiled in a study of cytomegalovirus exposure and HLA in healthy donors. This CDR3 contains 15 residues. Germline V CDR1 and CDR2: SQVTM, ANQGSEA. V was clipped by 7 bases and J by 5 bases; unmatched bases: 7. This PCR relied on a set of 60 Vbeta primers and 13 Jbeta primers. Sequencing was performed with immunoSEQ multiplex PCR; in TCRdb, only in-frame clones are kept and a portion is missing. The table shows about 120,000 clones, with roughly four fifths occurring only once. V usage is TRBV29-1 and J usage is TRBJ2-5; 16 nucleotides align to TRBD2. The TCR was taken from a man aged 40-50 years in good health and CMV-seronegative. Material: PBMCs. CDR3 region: CSAGTSGGAVETQYF. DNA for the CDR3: TGCAGCGCTGGGACTAGCGGGGGGGCGGTGGAGACCCAGTACTTC.